A selection of T cell receptor beta chains follows, all from one sample in a study of early T cells in non-severe SARS-CoV-2 infection. TCRdb re-analysed the 5' RACE reads in MiXCR, keeping a single row per CDR3 protein. This table holds about 83,000 distinct CDR3 sequences, roughly a tenth found once. This sample comprised whole blood, obtained at baseline. The origin of the receptors is an adult who was a healthcare worker with PCR-confirmed SARS-CoV-2 infection or an uninfected control (not recorded which). Each CDR3 is given with its conserved first and last residue. Fields, in order: clone size, J gene, D gene, V gene, CDR3 DNA, CDR3 protein. A D gene is named only where the DNA matches it firmly. Clone size is not always given. Where it is, it says once, few, many or a class for expanded clones.

>many|TRBJ2-1|-|TRBV18
TGTGCCAGCTCACAAACCAGAGGCGGGGCCTACAATGAGCAGTTCTTC
CASSQTRGGAYNEQFF
>-|TRBJ1-5|-|TRBV12-3/TRBV12-4
TGTGCCAGCAGTTTAGCGGGGGGGGTACGGTTAAATCAGCCCCAGCATTTT
CASSLAGGVRLNQPQHF
>few|TRBJ1-6|-|TRBV27
TGTGCCAGCAGTTTTTTGGGGGATAATTCACCCCTCCACTTT
CASSFLGDNSPLHF
>-|TRBJ1-3|-|TRBV3-1
TGTGCCAGCAGCCAAGATTGGGGGAGCTCTGGAAACACCATATATTTT
CASSQDWGSSGNTIYF
>few|TRBJ2-3|-|TRBV5-1
TGCGCCAGCAGCTTGGTAGGGGTAGGAACAGATACGCAGTATTTT
CASSLVGVGTDTQYF
>-|TRBJ2-7|TRBD2|TRBV2
TGTGCCAGCAGTGAACTTAGCGGGACCTACGAGCAGTACTTC
CASSELSGTYEQYF
>many|TRBJ1-5|-|TRBV27
TGTGCCAGCAGTTTAACCGGGCTCGGCAATCAGCCCCAGCATTTT
CASSLTGLGNQPQHF
>few|TRBJ2-7|-|TRBV11-2
TGTGCCAGCACCCGCGGTGCCTACGAGCAGTACTTC
CASTRGAYEQYF
>few|TRBJ2-2|-|TRBV7-3
TGTGCCAGCAGCTTAGCATCTCTCACCGGGGAGCTGTTTTTT
CASSLASLTGELFF
>few|TRBJ2-1|TRBD2|TRBV19
TGTGCCAGTAGTATGCTGGTCACTAGCGATGAGCAGTTCTTC
CASSMLVTSDEQFF
>many|TRBJ2-1|-|TRBV7-9
TGTGCCAGCAGCCGAGGGCATGAGCAGTTCTTC
CASSRGHEQFF
>-|TRBJ2-2|-|TRBV30
TGTGCCTGGGGTGGACAGGGAGGGCCCGGGGAGCTGTTTTTT
CAWGGQGGPGELFF
>few|TRBJ2-5|-|TRBV5-1
TGCGCCAGCAGCGGGCTGGGATTACAAGAGACCCAGTACTTC
CASSGLGLQETQYF
>many|TRBJ2-1|-|TRBV24-1
TGTGCCACCCGGAAGGGAGGCCAAAACAATGAGCAGTTCTTC
CATRKGGQNNEQFF
>many|TRBJ2-3|-|TRBV27
TGTGCCAGCAGTCCGCGGACTATGAAAGCAGATACGCAGTATTTT
CASSPRTMKADTQYF
>-|TRBJ2-5|TRBD2|TRBV11-2
TGTGCCAGCAGCCAAGACCCGGGAGGGACCCAGTACTTC
CASSQDPGGTQYF
>-|TRBJ2-7|-|TRBV18
TGTGCCAGCTCACCACCCCTCGGTTTAGAAAGGGACTACGAGCAGTACTTC
CASSPPLGLERDYEQYF
>many|TRBJ1-6|-|TRBV27
TGTGCCAGCAGTTTCTCTACAGGGAGTTCACCCCTCCACTTT
CASSFSTGSSPLHF
>-|TRBJ2-2|-|TRBV30
TGTGCCTGGAGAGGGGTCCCGAACACCGGGGAGCTGTTTTTT
CAWRGVPNTGELFF
>many|TRBJ2-2|TRBD2|TRBV6-4
TGTGCCAGCGGGACTAGCGGGAGTACCGGGGAGCTGTTTTTT
CASGTSGSTGELFF
>-|TRBJ2-1|TRBD2|TRBV4-2
TGTGCCAGCAGCCAAGATTCAGCGGGAGGCCAGGCGCCACCTGAGCAGTTCTTC
CASSQDSAGGQAPPEQFF
>-|TRBJ2-1|-|TRBV12-3/TRBV12-4
TGTGCCAGCAGTTTATTGACAGGCCACGGTGAGCAGTTCTTC
CASSLLTGHGEQFF
>few|TRBJ1-2|-|TRBV11-2
TGTGCCAGCACCCTAGACAGGTCTCTTGGCTACACCTTC
CASTLDRSLGYTF
>few|TRBJ2-5|TRBD2|TRBV5-1
TGCGCCAGCAGCTTGGGACTAGCGGTTCGAGGAGAGACCCAGTACTTC
CASSLGLAVRGETQYF